A single count supports the clone carrying this T cell receptor (beta chain). The authors' processing: Scientists estimated how many nucleated cells there were by amplifying reference gene primers. Sequencing used immunoSEQ multiplex PCR; TCRdb keeps in-frame clones, though not all of them. V, J and clone size derive from that table, while D and trimming were established from the DNA sequence. The data contain some 120,000 clones, roughly 88% of them seen just once; the ten biggest clones take up approximately 8%. Unmatched junction bases numbered 5, after V lost 4 bases and J lost 4 bases. The CDR3 length is 14 residues. Germline loops: CDR1 KGHSH, CDR2 LQKENI. The source of the sample is a study of blood T cell repertoires in COVID-19. Study-level background: Donors in the United States, Italy and Spain gave samples during acute or convalescent COVID-19. Sources were T cells, B-cell-depleted T cells, or PBMCs; the material itself was cDNA or gDNA.

The chain uses TRBV18 and TRBJ1-1, with TRBD1 matching 8 bases. Material: peripheral blood. This TCR was sampled from a man aged 50 or older with acute or convalescent COVID-19. This CDR3 reads CASSRTGTRTEAFF. The CDR3 DNA follows: TGTGCCAGCTCACGGACAGGGACCCGCACTGAAGCTTTCTTT.